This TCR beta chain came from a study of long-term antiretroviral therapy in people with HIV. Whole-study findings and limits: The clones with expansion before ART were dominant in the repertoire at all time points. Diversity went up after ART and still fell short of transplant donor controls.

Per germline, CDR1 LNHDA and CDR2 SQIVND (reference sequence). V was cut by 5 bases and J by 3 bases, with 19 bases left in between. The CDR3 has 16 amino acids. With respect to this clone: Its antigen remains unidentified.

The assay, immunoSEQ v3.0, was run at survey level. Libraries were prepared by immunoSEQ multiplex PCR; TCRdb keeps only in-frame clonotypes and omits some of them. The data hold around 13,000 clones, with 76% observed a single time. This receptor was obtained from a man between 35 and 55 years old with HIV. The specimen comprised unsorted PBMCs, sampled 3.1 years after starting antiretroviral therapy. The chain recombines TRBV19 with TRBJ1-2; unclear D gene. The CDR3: CASSSPKGSGYYGYTF. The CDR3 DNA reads TGTGCCAGTAGTTCCCCCAAGGGCAGTGGGTACTATGGCTACACCTTC. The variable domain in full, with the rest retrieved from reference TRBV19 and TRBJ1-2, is DGGITQSPKYLFRKEGQNVTLSCEQNLNHDAMYWYRQDPGQGLRLIYYSQIVNDFQKGDIAEGYSVSREKKESFPLTVTSAQKNPTAFYLCASSSPKGSGYYGYTFGSGTRLTVV.